Here is one TCR beta chain with its context. The germline V and J ends were trimmed by 0 bases and 4 bases, with 8 bases remaining between them. Germline V CDR1 and CDR2: SGDLS, YYNGEE. The CDR3 runs 15 residues. The sample originates from a study of blood T cell repertoires in COVID-19. Study in general: Spain, Italy and the United States supplied samples that represented acute and convalescent COVID-19. PBMCs, B-cell-depleted T cells, or T cells provided the cDNA or gDNA that made up the material.

Original data processing: Cell counts per sample came from amplifying reference gene primers. Clones were read by immunoSEQ multiplex PCR, and TCRdb kept only the in-frame ones, dropping some. That table gives V, J and clone size, and the DNA gave D and trimming. Found here are about 350,000 clones, about nine tenths of them singletons; the top ten hold 3.5% to 4%. Patients at the Seattle site were enrolled during active infection and followed longitudinally. This receptor was taken from a woman aged 55-69 years with COVID-19, enrolled during active disease. The chain carries TRBV9 and TRBJ1-6; D possibly corresponds to TRBD1 (5 bases). Input material: peripheral blood. CDR3 nucleotide sequence: TGTGCCAGCAGCGTAGCCGGGGGTTATAATTCACCCCTCCACTTT. This gives the protein CASSVAGGYNSPLHF. The full variable domain, with the rest looked up from reference TRBV9 and TRBJ1-6, is DSGVTQTPKHLITATGQRVTLRCSPRSGDLSVYWYQQSLDQGLQFLIQYYNGEERAKGNILERFSAQQFPDLHSELNLSSLELGDSALYFCASSVAGGYNSPLHFGNGTRLTVT.